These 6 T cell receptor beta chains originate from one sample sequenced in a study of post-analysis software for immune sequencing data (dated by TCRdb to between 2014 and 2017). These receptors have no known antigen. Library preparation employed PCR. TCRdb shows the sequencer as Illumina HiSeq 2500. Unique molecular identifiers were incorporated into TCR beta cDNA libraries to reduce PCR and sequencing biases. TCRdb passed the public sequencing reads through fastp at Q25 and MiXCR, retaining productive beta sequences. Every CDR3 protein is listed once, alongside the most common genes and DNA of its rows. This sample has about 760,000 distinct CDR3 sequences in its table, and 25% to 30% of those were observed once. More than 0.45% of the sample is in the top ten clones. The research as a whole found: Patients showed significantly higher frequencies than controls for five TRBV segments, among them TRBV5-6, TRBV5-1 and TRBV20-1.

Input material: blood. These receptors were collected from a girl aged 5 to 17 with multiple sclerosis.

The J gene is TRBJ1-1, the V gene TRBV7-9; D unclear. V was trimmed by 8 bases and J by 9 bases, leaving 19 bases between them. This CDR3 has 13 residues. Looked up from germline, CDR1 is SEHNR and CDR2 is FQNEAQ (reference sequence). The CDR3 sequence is CASLPLAVPKAFF. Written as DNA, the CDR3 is TGTGCCAGCCTGCCGTTGGCGGTCCCGAAAGCTTTCTTT.

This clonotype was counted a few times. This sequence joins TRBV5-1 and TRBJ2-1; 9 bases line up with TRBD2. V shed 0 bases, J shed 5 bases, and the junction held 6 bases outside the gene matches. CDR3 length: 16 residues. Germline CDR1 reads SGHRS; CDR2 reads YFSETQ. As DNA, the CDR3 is TGCGCCAGCAGCTTGGCCGGCGGGAGGGCCCACAATGAGCAGTTCTTC. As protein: CASSLAGGRAHNEQFF.

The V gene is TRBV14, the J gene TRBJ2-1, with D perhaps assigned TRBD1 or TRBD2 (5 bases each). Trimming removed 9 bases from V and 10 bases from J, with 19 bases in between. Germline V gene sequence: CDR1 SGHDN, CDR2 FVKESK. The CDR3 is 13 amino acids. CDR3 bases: TGTGCCAGGAACCGGGACCTCCTAAGAGAGCAGTTCTTC. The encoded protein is CARNRDLLREQFF.

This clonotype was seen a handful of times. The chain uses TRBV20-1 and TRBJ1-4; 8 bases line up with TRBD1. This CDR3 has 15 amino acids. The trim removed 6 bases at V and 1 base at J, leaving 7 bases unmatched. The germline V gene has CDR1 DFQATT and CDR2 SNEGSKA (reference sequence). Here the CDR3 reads CSALDRALTNEKLFF. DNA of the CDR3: TGCAGTGCCTTGGACAGGGCGCTAACTAATGAAAAACTGTTTTTT.

The CDR3 DNA is TGTGCCAGCAGCTTCAAAGGGACTAGCGGGGGGGGAAATGAGCAGTTCTTC. This encodes CASSFKGTSGGGNEQFF. The chain employs TRBV11-3 and TRBJ2-1; 16 nucleotides align to TRBD2. Germline-derived CDR1 and CDR2 are SGHNT and YENEEA. V lost 3 bases and J lost 7; bases outside the gene matches: 6. The CDR3 has 17 amino acids.

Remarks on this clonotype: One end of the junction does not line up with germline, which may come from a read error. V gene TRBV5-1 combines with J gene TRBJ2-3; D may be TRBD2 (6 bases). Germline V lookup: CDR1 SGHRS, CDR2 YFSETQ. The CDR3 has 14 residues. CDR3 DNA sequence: TGCACCAGCAGCCCCCGACTAGGAGCAGATACGCAGTATTTT. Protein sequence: CTSSPRLGADTQYF.